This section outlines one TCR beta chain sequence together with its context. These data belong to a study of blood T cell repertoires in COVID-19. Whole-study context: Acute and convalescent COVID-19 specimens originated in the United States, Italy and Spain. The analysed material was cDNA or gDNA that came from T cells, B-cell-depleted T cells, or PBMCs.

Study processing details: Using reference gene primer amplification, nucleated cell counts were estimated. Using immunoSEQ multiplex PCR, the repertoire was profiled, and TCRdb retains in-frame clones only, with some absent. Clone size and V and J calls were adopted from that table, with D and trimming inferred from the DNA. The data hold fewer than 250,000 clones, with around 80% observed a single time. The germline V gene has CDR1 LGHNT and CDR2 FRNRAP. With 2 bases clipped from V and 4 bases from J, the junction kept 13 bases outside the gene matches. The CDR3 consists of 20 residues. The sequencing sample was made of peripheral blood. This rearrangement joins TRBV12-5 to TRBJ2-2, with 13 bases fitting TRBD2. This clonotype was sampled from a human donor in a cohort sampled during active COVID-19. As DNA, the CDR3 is TGTGCTAGTGGTTTGATGCCCCGACTAGCGGGGGGTTTTAGCACCGGGGAGCTGTTTTTT. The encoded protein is CASGLMPRLAGGFSTGELFF.